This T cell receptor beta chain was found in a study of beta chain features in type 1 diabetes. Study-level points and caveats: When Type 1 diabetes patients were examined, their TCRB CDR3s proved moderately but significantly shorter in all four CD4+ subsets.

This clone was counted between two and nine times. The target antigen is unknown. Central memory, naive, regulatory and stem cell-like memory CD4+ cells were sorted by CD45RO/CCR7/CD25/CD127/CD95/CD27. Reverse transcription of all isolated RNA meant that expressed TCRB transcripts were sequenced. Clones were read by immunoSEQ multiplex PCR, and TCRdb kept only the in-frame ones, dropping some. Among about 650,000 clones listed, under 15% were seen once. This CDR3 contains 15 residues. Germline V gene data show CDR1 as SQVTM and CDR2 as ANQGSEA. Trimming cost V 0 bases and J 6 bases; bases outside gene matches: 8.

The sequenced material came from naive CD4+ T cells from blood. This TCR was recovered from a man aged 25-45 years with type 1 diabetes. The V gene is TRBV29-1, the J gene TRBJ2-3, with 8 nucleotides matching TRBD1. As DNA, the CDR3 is TGCAGCGTTGAAGATGCTAAGACAGGGGTGGATACGCAGTATTTT. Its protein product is CSVEDAKTGVDTQYF.